This T cell receptor (beta chain) was retrieved from a study of T-cell reconstitution after alpha-beta-depleted transplantation in children. Preparing the TCRbeta library involved the use of unique molecular identifiers. TCRdb reprocessed the PCR reads via MiXCR and lists one record per CDR3 protein. The table records about 610,000 distinct CDR3 sequences, under 12% of them present only once. This clonotype has a count of ten or more. The sequenced sample was PBMCs from the stem cell graft donor, obtained from the stem cell graft. This clonotype was obtained from a human donor who donated a stem cell graft to a child with acute myeloid leukemia.

For the CDR3, the DNA is TGCAGCGTCGGGCAGGGCGATGGCTACACCTTC. Translated: CSVGQGDGYTF. This chain connects TRBV29-1 to TRBJ1-2; D perhaps matches TRBD1 (5 bases). Trimming stripped 6 bases from V and 6 bases from J, with 11 bases between. The CDR3 loop spans 11 amino acids. Germline assignment: CDR1 SQVTM and CDR2 ANQGSEA.